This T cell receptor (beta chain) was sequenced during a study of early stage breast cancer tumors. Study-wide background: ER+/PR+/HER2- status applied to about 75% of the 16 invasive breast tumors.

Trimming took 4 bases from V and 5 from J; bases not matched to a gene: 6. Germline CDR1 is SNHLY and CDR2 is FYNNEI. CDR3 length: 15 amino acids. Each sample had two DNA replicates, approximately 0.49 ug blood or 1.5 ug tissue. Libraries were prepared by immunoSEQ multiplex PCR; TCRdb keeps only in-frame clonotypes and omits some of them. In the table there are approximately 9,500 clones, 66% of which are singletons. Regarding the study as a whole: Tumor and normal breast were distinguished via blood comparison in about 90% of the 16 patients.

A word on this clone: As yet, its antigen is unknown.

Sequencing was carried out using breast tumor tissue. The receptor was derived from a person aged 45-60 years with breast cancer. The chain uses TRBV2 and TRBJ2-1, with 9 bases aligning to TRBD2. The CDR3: CASSGYAGGNNEQFF. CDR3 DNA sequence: TGTGCCAGCAGTGGATACGCGGGGGGGAACAATGAGCAGTTCTTC. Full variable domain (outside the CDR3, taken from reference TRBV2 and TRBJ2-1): EPEVTQTPSHQVTQMGQEVILRCVPISNHLYFYWYRQILGQKVEFLVSFYNNEISEKSEIFDDQFSVERPDGSNFTLKIRSTKLEDSAMYFCASSGYAGGNNEQFFGPGTRLTVL.